Given below is one T cell receptor beta chain in context. The specificity of this receptor is unknown. It has no much larger one-base neighbor in the sample; base qualities were not kept. This entry belongs to a study of early T cells in non-severe SARS-CoV-2 infection (dated by TCRdb to the early 2020s). A note on the overall study: Because TCR sequencing was done on bulk RNA from unsorted whole blood, the alpha and beta chains could not be paired.

Set within a cohort of healthcare workers in London, UK, this nested case-control study involved weekly PCR testing of nasopharyngeal swabs along with blood sampling. Healthcare workers were recruited between 23 and 31 March 2020, during the week of the UK lockdown, and were followed weekly for up to roughly 15 weeks. General study outcomes and caveats: VDJdb matching was skewed toward anti-spike CD8 responses, so virus-specific expansions were likely underestimated and private and CD4 specificities were missed.

The library was made by 5' RACE. The sequencer was a NextSeq 500. The TCR library protocol attached unique molecular identifiers to individual cDNA molecules to correct for sequencing error and PCR bias. Both TCR alpha and beta chains were sequenced, and tight co-correlation was observed between alpha and beta sequence abundances in each sample. As for how the authors treated the data: V gene, J gene and CDR3 annotation of TCR sequences was performed with Decombinator V4. TCRs were defined as expanded if a significant change between any two time points was detected under a Poisson model with p below 0.0001. Abundances of TCRs were expressed as counts per million after normalisation to the total number of TCRs sequenced in each sample. MAIT TCRs were defined by TRAV1-2 paired with TRAJ12, TRAJ20 or TRAJ33, and iNKT TCRs by TRAV10 paired with TRAJ18. VDJdb, accessed 1 November 2021, was searched for CMV, EBV and SARS-CoV-2 annotated TCRs, with TCRs annotated for multiple antigens excluded. The raw public data were reprocessed by TCRdb itself: fastp quality trimming at Q25, MiXCR clonotype calling, in-frame beta chains only. Each CDR3 protein gets just one entry, which takes the most common genes and DNA from the rows behind it. What appears here as the V and J calls and clone size reflects TCRdb's work, not the paper's. In all, the sample holds 80,000 or so distinct CDR3 sequences, and 15% to 17% of those were seen once. Together, the top ten hold about 12% of the sample.

The CDR3 goes from the cysteine to the phenylalanine over 14 residues. Solely the CDR3 DNA is kept, with 42 bases framed from the first base. V is reduced by 5 bases and J by 3 bases, leaving a spacing of 14 bases between them. In the germline V gene, CDR1 corresponds to MNHEY and CDR2 to SVGEGT. Input material: whole blood. The sequence was collected from an adult who was a healthcare worker with PCR-confirmed SARS-CoV-2 infection or an uninfected control (not recorded which). Recombination connected TRBV6-2 or TRBV6-3 to TRBJ2-7; TRBD1 might be the D gene, on 7 matching bases. CDR3 loop: CASSQGDWGYEQYF. The sequence in DNA is TGTGCCAGCAGTCAGGGGGACTGGGGCTACGAGCAGTACTTC.